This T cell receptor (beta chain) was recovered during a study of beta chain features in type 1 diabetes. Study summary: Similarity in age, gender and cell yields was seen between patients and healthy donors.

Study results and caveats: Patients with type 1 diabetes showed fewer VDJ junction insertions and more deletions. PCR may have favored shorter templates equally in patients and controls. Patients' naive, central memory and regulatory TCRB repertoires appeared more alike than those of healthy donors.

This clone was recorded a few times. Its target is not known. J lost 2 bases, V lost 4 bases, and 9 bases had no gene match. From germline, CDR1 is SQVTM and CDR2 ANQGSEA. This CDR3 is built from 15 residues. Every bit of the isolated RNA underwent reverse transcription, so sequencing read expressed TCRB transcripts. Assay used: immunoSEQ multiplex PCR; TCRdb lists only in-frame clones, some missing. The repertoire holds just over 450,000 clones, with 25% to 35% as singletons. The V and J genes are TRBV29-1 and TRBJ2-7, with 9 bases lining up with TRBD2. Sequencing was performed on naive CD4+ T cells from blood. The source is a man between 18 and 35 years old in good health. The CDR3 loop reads CSVALASGDTYEQYF. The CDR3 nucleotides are TGCAGCGTTGCTTTGGCTAGCGGGGATACCTACGAGCAGTACTTC.